Here is one TCR beta chain with its context. The sample comes from a study of T cells in tuberculosis. Sequenced by immunoSEQ multiplex PCR; TCRdb stores in-frame clones only, minus some. The sample lists more than 70,000 clones; approximately 90% were seen once. Sorting used thawed, overnight-rested PBMC stained with anti-CD3, a viability dye and GMM-loaded CD1B tetramer. The CD1B tetramers carried C32 glucose monomycolate purified from Rhodococcus equi. From each donor, some 91,000 tetramer-negative cells were sorted. V lost 5 bases and J 0 bases, leaving 17 bases between the germline ends. The CDR3 length is 16 residues. From germline, CDR1 is SGHRS and CDR2 YFSETQ.

This TCR was recovered from an adult woman with latent tuberculosis. This chain links TRBV5-1 with TRBJ1-1; D is perhaps TRBD1 (5 bases). The material sequenced was CD1b-GMM tetramer-negative cells sorted from PBMCs. The CDR3 DNA reads as TGCGCCAGCAGTCGGGGGTGGGGGGTGATGAACACTGAAGCTTTCTTT. It is translated as CASSRGWGVMNTEAFF.